Sequencing of this T cell receptor beta chain was carried out in a study of cytomegalovirus exposure and HLA in healthy donors (TCRdb year 2017). Regarding the complete study: According to an earlier analysis of several hundred of the donors, 150 million to 200 million T cells yielded 120 million or so unique TCR beta sequences and more than 250 Gb of sequence data. Four to six DR-DQ haplotypes were handled as single units for association and clustering, since linkage in the cohort was strong. The T cell repertoires of 666 subjects were profiled by immunosequencing and related to cytomegalovirus serostatus. Alongside the repertoire data, information on donor age, sex, ethnicity and CMV serostatus was compiled. Among a few hundred genotyped donors of the cohort, an average of about 240,000 unique TCR beta nucleotide sequences were sequenced per donor, roughly 20% of them non-productive. Roughly 310 gigabases of sequencing data and some 85 million unique TCR sequences were included in an early release covering about 700 HLA-typed donors. Of the roughly 420 genotyped donors, 75% to 85% were placed in the genetic ancestry cluster associated with self-reported Caucasian donors. In the later analysis, no new phenotypic data were used to find candidate immune exposures; instead, reliance was placed on TCR beta sequences and their occurrence across donors. HLA typing covered class I and class II loci at four-digit resolution. An earlier analysis of around 580 of the donors used high-throughput TCR beta sequencing to judge whether each TCR beta V gene segment behaved as functional or pseudogenic. All discovery cohort repertoires had been generated on a single sequencing platform. The aim of the study was to test whether cataloging public T cell receptors could identify signatures of past pathogen exposure. The number of typed donors differed by locus: about 620-630 for A, B, C, DRB1 and DQB1; 500 to 550 for DQA1; 606 for DPA1; and around 490 for DPB1. High-throughput TCR immunosequencing, statistical association of individual TCRs with disease status, and machine learning were combined to predict cytomegalovirus infection status. In a later analysis, previously published TCR beta repertoires from some 640 donors were re-analyzed and high-resolution HLA genotyping was added so that TCR occurrence patterns could be studied. Besides the first cohort of around 670 subjects, a separate validation cohort made up of over 95 different subjects was used. In a later genetic analysis, genome-wide SNP genotypes for 398 of the 666 donors were used, and that subset was treated as a discovery cohort. What the authors observed across the whole study: An association between a missense DCLRE1C variant and V-gene and J-gene trimming of TCR beta chains was found in a later genetic analysis and replicated in an independent cohort. According to a later analysis, most CMV-associated TCR beta chains appeared to be HLA-restricted, and the HLA associations seemed to be driven largely by CMV exposure. The authors suggested that the approach could potentially be extended to other disease states and immunological phenotypes. Only TCR beta chains were sequenced in this cohort, and the absence of alpha or paired-chain data limited detectable features. The sequencing pipeline was judged likely to have produced a cluster of highly shared sequence variants as a technical artifact. Roughly uniform sequencing depth across donors was assumed in presence/absence analyses, although this assumption may not hold. Three of the identified cytomegalovirus-associated TCR beta chains were confirmed in vitro to be specific for cytomegalovirus antigens. Because counts were too low, approximately 18 rarely observed V segments, including chromosome 9 orphons, were excluded from the earlier analysis of several hundred of the donors. A later genetic analysis reported fewer N-insertions in productive TCRs among donors in an Asian-associated ancestry cluster than the approximately 670-donor mean. A total of around 150 TCR beta chains were listed by the study as associated with cytomegalovirus. When HLA alleles, especially DR and DQ, strongly co-occurred, TCR associations were difficult to assign to individual alleles. A later analysis reported that several top co-occurrence clusters appeared linked to parvovirus B19, influenza, CMV and Epstein-Barr virus. In an earlier analysis of 587 of the donors, most TCR beta V segments appeared in productive rearrangements about 87% or about 30% of the time, broadly matching IMGT annotations. Some IMGT-functional V segments, including TRBV6-2 and TRBV6-3, could not be distinguished by the 87-base-pair reads and were therefore excluded. A further reported finding was that TCR beta sequences accurately predicted the HLA-A and HLA-B alleles for most subjects in the first cohort. A later analysis found that TCR association rates varied across HLA loci, with DRB1 alleles showing the most associated TCRs and HLA-C alleles the fewest. At a false discovery rate of 0.05, a later analysis linked under 20,000 TCR beta sequences to specific HLA alleles. CMV serostatus was the only immune exposure information available for the cohort. Correlated functional status among segregating V segments might be attributable to linkage disequilibrium, but an unknown experimental factor could not be ruled out. A later analysis found that HLA-associated TCR beta chains were more clonally expanded and had lower generation probabilities than equally common non-associated chains. While some public TCRs were present in many individuals, most TCR sequences turned up only very rarely across donors. In both the original and validation cohorts, the classifier was reported to diagnose cytomegalovirus status with high specificity and sensitivity. Because HLA typing was missing for some donors at each locus, association tests included only the typed subset.

In total, just over 650 healthy bone marrow donors made up the cohort. At the time of sampling, all cohort members were nominally healthy, though unrecorded immune exposures were likely present. The donor tested CMV seronegative and was one of the 352 seronegative cohort members. A peripheral blood sample was collected from each donor, and TCR beta sequencing was performed on peripheral blood mononuclear cells. The Qiagen DNeasy Blood Extraction Kit was used to extract genomic DNA from the blood cell samples. Details on this clone: The antigen this receptor binds is unknown. No much larger clone is present one base from it, and per-base qualities are unavailable.

Unmatched junction bases come to 8, with V trimmed by 6 bases and J by 16 bases. According to the germline V gene, CDR1 reads MNHEY and CDR2 reads SVGAGI. The CDR3 measures 12 amino acids from cysteine to phenylalanine. Left in the record is the CDR3 DNA by itself, 36 bases read in frame from the first base. Library generation was performed with the immunoSEQ multiplex PCR assay. The multiplex PCR relied on a mix of 60 forward primers for TCR Vbeta segments and 13 reverse primers for TCR Jbeta segments. The CDR3 region of rearranged TCR beta genes was amplified from genomic DNA by a multiplex PCR assay. On the Illumina HiSeq System, the amplified TCR beta libraries were sequenced as 87-base-pair reads. The authors' analysis ran thus. In a later analysis, around 80 million unique TCR beta chains were counted across the roughly 700 repertoires, and around 10 million of these chains were shared by at least two donors. To remove PCR and sequencing errors, raw reads were error-corrected and collapsed into unique sequences using a nearest-neighbor algorithm that merged closely related sequences. To assign V, D and J gene segments, CDR3 sequences were aligned to IMGT reference sequences. Each retained sequence needed at least a six-nucleotide match to both a V gene segment and a J gene segment. Rearrangements were called productive when the CDR3 lacked stop codons and stayed in frame with V and J; all others were non-productive. CDR3 was defined by IMGT convention, running from the second conserved V-encoded cysteine to the conserved J-encoded phenylalanine. The earlier analysis of about 610 of the donors excluded sequences that lacked an unambiguous match to a single V gene segment. An earlier analysis of several hundred of the donors called V segments functional above 56.7% productive rearrangements and segregating when the between-donor standard deviation exceeded 5%. To diagnose cytomegalovirus status from the catalog of TCR beta chain sequences, a statistical classification framework was built. In a later analysis, V and J genes were assigned by comparing TCR nucleotide sequences against IMGT/GENE-DB human TR gene sequences. The TCRdist pipeline was used in a later analysis to assign CDR3 sequences and most-parsimonious VDJ recombination scenarios. A later analysis defined each TCR beta chain by its CDR3 amino acid sequence plus V-gene family, and excluded reads lacking a unique V-gene family. As a way to deal with suspected cross-contamination and a sequencing artifact, a later analysis dropped over 550 nucleotide sequences that were highly shared and had low generation probability. A later analysis calculated a clonal expansion index for each public chain from normalized within-repertoire ranks of inferred template counts. A later analysis computed generation probabilities with a VDJ recombination model fitted to out-of-frame rearrangements, and checked the results against IGoR. A later analysis scored TCR-TCR, TCR-HLA and TCR-CMV co-occurrence with hypergeometric tests, applying a repertoire-size bias correction to TCR pairs. In a later analysis, false discovery rates were estimated by permuting HLA or CMV assignments 20 times. In a later analysis, co-occurring TCRs were grouped using DBSCAN, with TCRdist sequence similarity added in when clustering inside HLA-allele-positive subsets. Repertoires with fewer than 30,000 or more than 120,000 public chains, plus five repertoires with anomalous nucleotide sharing, were excluded from co-occurrence clustering. Sourced from immuneACCESS, this table was stored by TCRdb with only in-frame sequences that have V and J called. A share of the clones is absent; for the studies checked, an unresolved V gene accounts for under half, and the remainder has no known explanation. That table supplies the V and J calls and clone size; D and trimming were determined from the DNA. In this sample the table shows some 60,000 clones, roughly 80% of which occur a single time. The ten largest clones add up to approximately 1.5% of the sample.

Recombination joined TRBV6-5 with TRBJ2-1, with 11 central nucleotides matching TRBD2. This sequence was found in a middle-aged man in good health and CMV-seronegative. The sequenced material came from PBMCs. The CDR3: CASSLAGGGVFF. The nucleotide sequence reads as follows: TGTGCCAGCAGCCTAGCGGGGGGCGGGGTTTTCTTC.